A single sample is the source of the 16 T cell receptor beta chains below, sequenced in a study of beta chain features in type 1 diabetes. The entirety of the isolated RNA underwent reverse transcription, so expressed TCRB transcripts were sequenced. The data were produced by immunoSEQ multiplex PCR, yet TCRdb's version contains in-frame clones alone and is incomplete. Here the sample spans 900,000 or so clones, roughly a sixth being singletons. Sequenced input: naive CD4+ T cells from blood. These receptors originate from a woman between 18 and 29 years old in good health.

With regard to this clone: The sample carries other DNA sequences with the same CDR3. The rearrangement joins TRBV2 to TRBJ2-3; no reliable D call. CDR1 is SNHLY, CDR2 FYNNEI, per germline. The CDR3 consists of 13 residues. Trimming shortened V by 4 bases and J by 6 bases, and 11 bases separated the two germline ends. CDR3 region: CASSGGRSDTQYF. The CDR3 bases are TGTGCCAGCAGTGGAGGAAGGAGTGATACGCAGTATTTT.

The V gene is TRBV19, the J gene TRBJ2-7, with 9 bases fitting TRBD2. Trimming removed 1 base from V and 3 bases from J; junction bases left unmatched: 4. CDR3 length: 15 residues. Looked up from germline, CDR1 is LNHDA and CDR2 is SQIVND (reference sequence). The CDR3 DNA sequence: TGTGCCAGTAGTATAGGACTAGCGGACTACTACGAGCAGTACTTC. Translated, it gives CASSIGLADYYEQYF.

The rearrangement joins TRBV6-5 to TRBJ2-3; perhaps TRBD1 as D (6 bases). V lost 7 bases and J lost 10, with 9 bases in between. This CDR3 has 10 residues. Germline V gene sequence: CDR1 MNHEY, CDR2 SVGAGI. CDR3 residues: CASNRVPQYF. Here the CDR3 DNA reads TGTGCCAGCAACAGGGTCCCGCAGTATTTT.

This clone has only a few counts. This sequence joins TRBV7-6 and TRBJ2-6; 7 positions agree with TRBD1. The length of the CDR3 is 18 residues. Per the germline V gene, CDR1 is SGHVS and CDR2 is FNYEAQ. Unmatched junction bases numbered 10, after V lost 5 bases and J lost 0 bases. CDR3 amino acids: CASSPRQGSVSGANVLTF. For the CDR3, the DNA is TGTGCCAGCAGCCCCCGACAGGGTTCTGTCTCTGGGGCCAACGTCCTGACTTTC.

V gene TRBV28 combines with J gene TRBJ2-7, with 11 bases lining up with TRBD2. Germline CDR1 reads MDHEN; CDR2 reads SYDVKM. V trimming: 6 bases; J trimming: 6 bases; junction bases outside the gene matches: 19. CDR3 length: 18 residues. The CDR3 here is CASSNSGRAYFGFSEQYF. The CDR3, as DNA: TGTGCCAGCAGCAATAGCGGGAGGGCCTATTTCGGGTTTAGCGAGCAGTACTTC.

The chain couples TRBV28 to TRBJ1-2; the D is unclear. The CDR3 has 14 amino acids. Germline V CDR1 and CDR2: MDHEN, SYDVKM. The ends were cut back, 5 bases at V and 6 bases at J, with 16 bases in the middle. CDR3 protein: CASSPGEVLDGYTF. The CDR3 coding sequence is TGTGCCAGCAGTCCTGGGGAGGTTTTGGATGGCTACACCTTC.

Concerning this clone: Additional DNA sequences in this sample encode the identical CDR3. J is TRBJ2-7 and V is TRBV15, with D possibly matching TRBD2 (5 bases). Germline-derived CDR1 and CDR2 are LNHNV and YYDKDF (reference sequence). The CDR3 has 15 amino acids. Trimming cost V 0 bases and J 3 bases, with 12 bases left between them. CDR3 protein: CATSRDPGLSYEQYF. The CDR3 bases are TGTGCCACCAGCAGAGATCCCGGACTTAGCTACGAGCAGTACTTC.

This chain links TRBV28 with TRBJ1-3; the match to TRBD1 covers 7 bases. The CDR3 has 14 residues. In germline, CDR1 is MDHEN, CDR2 SYDVKM. Trimming took 8 bases from V and 3 from J; bases not matched to a gene: 7. CDR3 nucleotide sequence: TGTGCCAGCGGGTCGACAGGGCATGGAAACACCATATATTTT. Its protein product is CASGSTGHGNTIYF.

The chain couples TRBV18 to TRBJ2-5; the D is unclear. The CDR3 extends over 13 amino acids. V was shortened by 1 base and J by 6 bases, with 9 bases between the two germline ends. Germline lookup yields CDR1 KGHSH and CDR2 LQKENI. The CDR3: CASSPLDGQTQYF. The CDR3 DNA reads TGTGCCAGCTCACCACTTGACGGGCAGACCCAGTACTTC.

This clone turned up a few times. The chain recombines TRBV6-6 with TRBJ2-5; 7 bases agree with TRBD2. V shed 5 bases, J shed 11 bases, and the junction held 11 bases outside the gene matches. The length of the CDR3 is 13 residues. Germline V gene lookup returns CDR1 MNHNY and CDR2 SVGAGI (reference sequence). The CDR3 loop is CASSSTSAQEQYF. CDR3 nucleotide sequence: TGTGCCAGCAGTAGTACTAGCGCCCAAGAGCAGTACTTC.

The V call is TRBV4-3, the J call TRBJ1-1; perhaps TRBD1 as D (5 bases). This CDR3 is 14 amino acids long. Deletions cut 2 bases from V and 4 bases from J, with 11 bases between. From germline, CDR1 is LGHNA and CDR2 YSLEER. CDR3 sequence (DNA): TGCGCCAGCAGCCAACCCGGGGGGGGCACTGAAGCTTTCTTT. This encodes CASSQPGGGTEAFF.

A few counts support this clone. The V and J genes are TRBV10-3 and TRBJ2-5; D is possibly TRBD1 or TRBD2 (5 bases each). This CDR3 is 12 amino acids long. V was pared by 10 bases and J by 5 bases, with 14 bases between. Germline values: CDR1 ENHRY, CDR2 SYGVKD. CDR3 loop: CATSGGMETQYF. The CDR3 nucleotides are TGTGCCACCTCTGGGGGTATGGAGACCCAGTACTTC.

Details on this clone: Other nucleotide sequences in the sample specify the same CDR3. The chain combines TRBV20-1 with TRBJ2-5; D remains unclear. Trimming took off 3 bases at V and 1 base at J, with 3 bases between the two ends. Germline V gene sequence: CDR1 DFQATT, CDR2 SNEGSKA (reference sequence). This CDR3 has 11 residues. CDR3: CSASGQETQYF. The CDR3 DNA reads TGCAGTGCTAGCGGCCAAGAGACCCAGTACTTC.

A few counts support this clone. The chain joins TRBV7-2 to TRBJ2-5; possible D gene TRBD1, 5 bases. Trimming pared 3 bases from V and 2 bases from J, leaving 13 bases between. The CDR3 contains 15 residues. The V gene's germline CDR1 is SGHTA and CDR2 FQGNSA. As DNA, the CDR3 is TGTGCCAGCAGCTTTTTTACAGGAGAGCAAGAGACCCAGTACTTC. The encoded protein is CASSFFTGEQETQYF.

This clone was observed a few times. The chain recombines TRBV2 with TRBJ2-7; the D gene is possibly TRBD1 (6 bases). The CDR3 is 15 residues long. Trimming stripped 6 bases from V and 3 bases from J, with 18 bases between. Germline V gene data show CDR1 as SNHLY and CDR2 as FYNNEI. This CDR3 reads CASRRSEDSYYEQYF. In DNA, the CDR3 is TGTGCCAGCAGACGCAGCGAGGACAGTTACTACGAGCAGTACTTC.

In this sample, this clone turned up a few times. The gene calls are TRBV13 and TRBJ2-5, with D tentatively TRBD1 or TRBD2 (5 bases each). V was shortened by 6 bases and J by 4 bases, with 12 bases between the two germline ends. Germline values: CDR1 PRHDT, CDR2 FYEKMQ (reference sequence). The CDR3 spans 13 residues. The CDR3 region is CASRGTVLETQYF. As DNA, the CDR3 is TGTGCCAGCAGGGGGACGGTTCTAGAGACCCAGTACTTC. The variable domain in full, with the rest retrieved from reference TRBV13 and TRBJ2-5, is AAGVIQSPRHLIKEKRETATLKCYPIPRHDTVYWYQQGPGQDPQFLISFYEKMQSDKGSIPDRFSAQQFSDYHSELNMSSLELGDSALYFCASRGTVLETQYFGPGTRLLVL.